This is a list of T cell receptor beta chains from one sample in a study of blood T cells in healthy people across ages. TCRdb re-called the 5' RACE reads with MiXCR, one entry per CDR3 protein. The sample has some 790,000 distinct CDR3 sequences; around 28% are singletons. Material for sequencing was blood. Receptors were obtained from a woman older than 75 in good health. The CDR3 runs from the conserved cysteine through the conserved F or W. The order of the fields is V gene, clone size, D gene, J gene, CDR3 protein, CDR3 DNA. A D gene is named only where the DNA matches it firmly. Clone size, where shown, is once, few, many, or a class for clones that have expanded.

v_call: TRBV5-1; clone_size: -; d_call: TRBD1; j_call: TRBJ1-2; cdr3_aa: CASSWTGNEGYTF; cdr3_nt: TGCGCCAGCAGCTGGACAGGGAATGAGGGCTACACCTTC
v_call: TRBV6-5; clone_size: once; d_call: -; j_call: TRBJ2-7; cdr3_aa: CASSSRGSRPYNEQYF; cdr3_nt: TGTGCCAGCAGTTCCCGAGGTAGCCGGCCCTACAATGAGCAGTACTTC
v_call: TRBV2; clone_size: -; d_call: -; j_call: TRBJ1-5; cdr3_aa: CASMGGGQPQHF; cdr3_nt: TGTGCCAGCATGGGGGGAGGCCAGCCCCAGCATTTT
v_call: TRBV7-6; clone_size: few; d_call: -; j_call: TRBJ1-5; cdr3_aa: CASSLGGSGSQPQHF; cdr3_nt: TGTGCCAGCAGCTTAGGAGGGTCGGGGAGTCAGCCCCAGCATTTT
v_call: TRBV27; clone_size: many; d_call: TRBD1; j_call: TRBJ2-1; cdr3_aa: CASSRKGGWGQSSYNEQFF; cdr3_nt: TGTGCCAGCAGCCGCAAAGGGGGATGGGGACAGAGCTCCTACAATGAGCAGTTCTTC
v_call: TRBV5-1; clone_size: many; d_call: -; j_call: TRBJ2-3; cdr3_aa: CASSLEGWGTDTQYF; cdr3_nt: TGCGCCAGCAGCTTGGAGGGATGGGGCACAGATACGCAGTATTTT
v_call: TRBV27; clone_size: many; d_call: TRBD2; j_call: TRBJ2-3; cdr3_aa: CASSTQRGITDTQYF; cdr3_nt: TGTGCCAGCAGCACCCAGCGGGGGATCACAGATACGCAGTATTTT
v_call: TRBV19; clone_size: -; d_call: -; j_call: TRBJ1-5; cdr3_aa: CASSIEDNQPQHF; cdr3_nt: TGTGCCAGTAGTATAGAAGACAATCAGCCCCAGCATTTT
v_call: TRBV5-5; clone_size: -; d_call: TRBD2; j_call: TRBJ2-5; cdr3_aa: CVSSLVSGGAKDEQYF; cdr3_nt: TGTGTCAGCAGCTTGGTTAGCGGGGGGGCCAAGGATGAGCAGTACTTC
v_call: TRBV6-2/TRBV6-3; clone_size: many; d_call: TRBD1; j_call: TRBJ1-5; cdr3_aa: CASSYRDRGLDQPQHF; cdr3_nt: TGTGCCAGCAGTTACCGGGACAGGGGGCTGGATCAGCCCCAGCATTTT
v_call: TRBV10-3; clone_size: few; d_call: -; j_call: TRBJ1-2; cdr3_aa: CAISEGNRASRGYTF; cdr3_nt: TGTGCCATCAGTGAGGGTAATAGGGCGTCTCGAGGCTACACCTTC
v_call: TRBV4-2; clone_size: many; d_call: -; j_call: TRBJ2-1; cdr3_aa: CASSQQLGVSYNEQFF; cdr3_nt: TGTGCCAGCAGCCAACAATTGGGGGTGTCCTACAATGAGCAGTTCTTC
v_call: TRBV12-3/TRBV12-4; clone_size: many; d_call: TRBD1; j_call: TRBJ1-6; cdr3_aa: CASRAGQAHGALHF; cdr3_nt: TGTGCCAGCAGGGCGGGACAGGCTCATGGGGCCCTCCACTTT
v_call: TRBV7-6; clone_size: few; d_call: TRBD1; j_call: TRBJ1-5; cdr3_aa: CASSPQGGLSNQPQHF; cdr3_nt: TGTGCCAGCAGCCCCCAGGGGGGCCTTAGCAATCAGCCCCAGCATTTT
v_call: TRBV6-2/TRBV6-3; clone_size: many; d_call: TRBD1; j_call: TRBJ2-1; cdr3_aa: CASSGGLGWNEQFF; cdr3_nt: TGTGCCAGCTCAGGGGGCTTAGGTTGGAATGAGCAGTTCTTC
v_call: TRBV6-5; clone_size: many; d_call: TRBD1; j_call: TRBJ2-4; cdr3_aa: CASRQGLAKNIQYF; cdr3_nt: TGTGCCAGCAGACAGGGGCTAGCCAAAAACATTCAGTACTTC
v_call: TRBV20-1; clone_size: many; d_call: TRBD1; j_call: TRBJ2-4; cdr3_aa: CSATRTGGNIQYF; cdr3_nt: TGCAGTGCTACGAGGACAGGGGGGAACATTCAGTACTTC
v_call: TRBV30; clone_size: many; d_call: -; j_call: TRBJ2-4; cdr3_aa: CAWSFSGTIQYF; cdr3_nt: TGTGCCTGGAGTTTTTCCGGGACAATTCAGTACTTC
v_call: TRBV6-5; clone_size: few; d_call: -; j_call: TRBJ1-4; cdr3_aa: CASSPFSVWEKLFF; cdr3_nt: TGTGCCAGCAGTCCCTTTTCAGTTTGGGAAAAACTGTTTTTT
v_call: TRBV12-3/TRBV12-4; clone_size: medium-sized; d_call: -; j_call: TRBJ2-1; cdr3_aa: CASGYNEQFF; cdr3_nt: TGTGCCAGCGGCTACAATGAGCAGTTCTTC
v_call: TRBV20-1; clone_size: -; d_call: TRBD2; j_call: TRBJ2-2; cdr3_aa: CSAISLAGVNTGELFF; cdr3_nt: TGCAGTGCCATATCGCTAGCGGGGGTTAACACCGGGGAGCTGTTTTTT
v_call: TRBV4-1; clone_size: many; d_call: -; j_call: TRBJ2-5; cdr3_aa: CASSLNVGAETQYF; cdr3_nt: TGCGCCAGCAGCCTCAATGTGGGGGCGGAGACCCAGTACTTC
v_call: TRBV6-6; clone_size: few; d_call: TRBD1; j_call: TRBJ1-2; cdr3_aa: CASSSRDRTNYGYTF; cdr3_nt: TGTGCCAGCAGTTCCCGGGACAGAACTAACTATGGCTACACCTTC
v_call: TRBV9; clone_size: -; d_call: -; j_call: TRBJ2-5; cdr3_aa: CAGSVPGSQETQYF; cdr3_nt: TGTGCCGGCAGCGTACCGGGATCCCAAGAGACCCAGTACTTC
v_call: TRBV7-2; clone_size: -; d_call: TRBD1; j_call: TRBJ1-4; cdr3_aa: CASSLTGGQGGNEKLFF; cdr3_nt: TGTGCCAGCAGCTTAACAGGGGGCCAGGGTGGGAATGAAAAACTGTTTTTT
v_call: TRBV29-1; clone_size: -; d_call: -; j_call: TRBJ2-3; cdr3_aa: CSDLTATTDTQYF; cdr3_nt: TGCAGCGACCTGACAGCCACCACAGATACGCAGTATTTT
v_call: TRBV7-6; clone_size: many; d_call: -; j_call: TRBJ2-3; cdr3_aa: CASSHVGAYGDTQYF; cdr3_nt: TGTGCCAGCAGCCACGTTGGGGCGTACGGAGATACGCAGTATTTT
v_call: TRBV12-3/TRBV12-4; clone_size: -; d_call: -; j_call: TRBJ1-4; cdr3_aa: CASSFRGGKGATNEKPFF; cdr3_nt: TGTGCCAGCAGTTTCCGGGGGGGGAAAGGAGCAACTAATGAAAAACCGTTTTTT
v_call: TRBV6-5; clone_size: -; d_call: TRBD2; j_call: TRBJ2-1; cdr3_aa: CASKPGTSGGHNEQFF; cdr3_nt: TGTGCCAGCAAGCCTGGGACTAGCGGGGGGCACAATGAGCAGTTCTTC
v_call: TRBV7-2; clone_size: many; d_call: TRBD1; j_call: TRBJ1-5; cdr3_aa: CASSPGQAGGPNQPQHF; cdr3_nt: TGTGCCAGCAGCCCGGGACAGGCCGGGGGACCTAATCAGCCCCAGCATTTT
v_call: TRBV12-3/TRBV12-4; clone_size: few; d_call: -; j_call: TRBJ2-3; cdr3_aa: CASSVAYTQYF; cdr3_nt: TGTGCCAGCAGCGTGGCCTATACGCAGTATTTT
v_call: TRBV20-1; clone_size: -; d_call: -; j_call: TRBJ1-4; cdr3_aa: CSASGQQNEKLFF; cdr3_nt: TGCAGTGCTAGTGGGCAGCAAAATGAAAAACTGTTTTTT
v_call: TRBV24-1; clone_size: many; d_call: -; j_call: TRBJ2-3; cdr3_aa: CATSDPGISTDTQYF; cdr3_nt: TGTGCCACCAGTGATCCGGGGATTTCCACAGATACGCAGTATTTT
v_call: TRBV2; clone_size: few; d_call: -; j_call: TRBJ1-1; cdr3_aa: CASGRGGPNTEAFF; cdr3_nt: TGTGCCAGCGGGCGCGGGGGGCCCAACACTGAAGCTTTCTTT
v_call: TRBV11-3; clone_size: few; d_call: TRBD2; j_call: TRBJ2-1; cdr3_aa: CASIHGTSGASSYNEQFF; cdr3_nt: TGTGCCAGCATCCATGGTACTAGCGGGGCGAGCTCCTACAATGAGCAGTTCTTC
v_call: TRBV3-1; clone_size: -; d_call: -; j_call: TRBJ1-4; cdr3_aa: CASSPTDKTGNEKLFF; cdr3_nt: TGTGCCAGCAGCCCCACGGACAAGACGGGAAATGAAAAACTGTTTTTT
v_call: TRBV7-2; clone_size: many; d_call: -; j_call: TRBJ2-5; cdr3_aa: CASSPWTGETQYF; cdr3_nt: TGTGCCAGCAGCCCCTGGACCGGAGAGACCCAGTACTTC
v_call: TRBV7-9; clone_size: -; d_call: -; j_call: TRBJ1-4; cdr3_aa: CASSGRTGEKLFF; cdr3_nt: TGTGCCAGCAGCGGGCGAACGGGGGAAAAACTGTTTTTT
v_call: TRBV3-1; clone_size: many; d_call: -; j_call: TRBJ2-5; cdr3_aa: CASSQHIARETQYF; cdr3_nt: TGTGCCAGCAGCCAGCATATCGCCCGGGAGACCCAGTACTTC
v_call: TRBV6-2/TRBV6-3; clone_size: -; d_call: TRBD2; j_call: TRBJ2-5; cdr3_aa: CASSLGLAGIIETQYF; cdr3_nt: TGTGCCAGCAGTTTGGGACTAGCGGGAATTATAGAGACCCAGTACTTC
v_call: TRBV20-1; clone_size: -; d_call: TRBD1; j_call: TRBJ1-1; cdr3_aa: CSARRDRVSEAFF; cdr3_nt: TGCAGTGCTAGGAGGGACAGGGTTAGTGAAGCTTTCTTT
v_call: TRBV29-1; clone_size: many; d_call: -; j_call: TRBJ1-1; cdr3_aa: CSVEIPAMNTEAFF; cdr3_nt: TGCAGCGTTGAAATCCCCGCCATGAACACTGAAGCTTTCTTT
v_call: TRBV9; clone_size: -; d_call: -; j_call: TRBJ1-2; cdr3_aa: CASSPKGFYGYTF; cdr3_nt: TGTGCCAGCAGCCCCAAGGGTTTCTATGGCTACACCTTC